Listed here are 8 T cell receptor beta chains from one sample, sequenced in a study of blood T cell repertoires in COVID-19. Method: immunoSEQ multiplex PCR; TCRdb's copy keeps in-frame clones and lacks some. The sample consists of over 450,000 clones, roughly nine tenths of them appearing once. Sequences were obtained from peripheral blood. The source is a woman between 45 and 65 years old with COVID-19, enrolled during active disease.

In its sample, this clone was seen once. The DNA for the CDR3 is TGTGCCAGCAGCTTAGAGATTGGAGCAGACTATGGCTACACCTTC. The encoded protein is CASSLEIGADYGYTF. The chain couples TRBV7-9 to TRBJ1-2; no clear D. CDR3 length equals 15 residues. Germline CDR1 SEHNR, CDR2 FQNEAQ (reference sequence). Deletions cut 1 base from V and 3 bases from J, with 12 bases between. Variable domain in full (rest from reference TRBV7-9 and TRBJ1-2): DTGVSQNPRHKITKRGQNVTFRCDPISEHNRLYWYRQTLGQGPEFLTYFQNEAQLEKSRLLSDRFSAERPKGSFSTLEIQRTEQGDSAMYLCASSLEIGADYGYTFGSGTRLTVV.

The chain employs TRBV3-1 (or the pseudogene TRBV3-2) and TRBJ1-4; 8 bases are shared with TRBD1. J was trimmed by 8 bases and V by 1 base; bases with no gene match: 6. Germline-derived CDR1 and CDR2 are LGHDT and YNNKEL (reference sequence). This CDR3 is 15 amino acids long. CDR3 sequence (DNA): TGTGCCAGCAGCCAAGCTGGACAGGGCGAAGAAAAACTGTTTTTT. It codes for CASSQAGQGEEKLFF.

This chain uses TRBV16 with TRBJ2-1; 8 nucleotides line up with TRBD2. The CDR3 consists of 16 residues. Trimming removed 1 base from V and 6 bases from J; junction bases left unmatched: 8. The germline V gene encodes CDR1 KGHSY and CDR2 FQNENV. CDR3: CASSQYPLAGSNEQFF. In DNA form, the CDR3 reads TGTGCCAGCAGCCAATACCCCCTAGCGGGTTCCAATGAGCAGTTCTTC. Using reference TRBV16 and TRBJ2-1 for the parts outside the CDR3, the full variable domain is GEEVAQTPKHLVRGEGQKAKLYCAPIKGHSYVFWYQQVLKNEFKFLISFQNENVFDETGMPKERFSAKCLPNSPCSLEIQATKLEDSAVYFCASSQYPLAGSNEQFFGPGTRLTVL.

The chain links TRBV29-1 to TRBJ2-2; a possible D gene is TRBD1 (5 bases). CDR3 length: 14 residues. Germline-derived CDR1 and CDR2 are SQVTM and ANQGSEA. The V end lost 5 bases, the J end lost 1 base, and 11 bases lay between the germline ends. The CDR3 loop reads CSVTATVNTGELFF. As DNA, the CDR3 is TGCAGCGTTACAGCGACAGTGAACACCGGGGAGCTGTTTTTT.

V is TRBV5-1 and J is TRBJ1-4, with 7 bases matching TRBD1. Per germline, CDR1 SGHRS and CDR2 YFSETQ. V lost 0 bases, J lost 0 bases, and 5 bases stayed unmatched. The CDR3 consists of 17 residues. The CDR3 region is CASSLARDRPTNEKLFF. CDR3 in DNA: TGCGCCAGCAGCTTGGCCCGGGACAGACCAACTAATGAAAAACTGTTTTTT.

The genes are TRBV30 and TRBJ2-2, with TRBD1 matching over 8 bases. CDR1 and CDR2 (germline): GTSNPN, SVGIG (reference sequence). Germline trimming cut 5 bases from V and 5 bases from J; bases unmatched to any gene: 4. The CDR3 is 13 amino acids. The DNA for the CDR3 is TGTGCCTGGGAGACAGGGGAGACCGGGGAGCTGTTTTTT. It is translated as CAWETGETGELFF.

The chain links TRBV5-1 to TRBJ2-3; the match to TRBD1 covers 7 bases. The length of the CDR3 is 14 residues. Germline assignment: CDR1 SGHRS and CDR2 YFSETQ. The trim removed 4 bases at V and 0 bases at J, leaving 2 bases unmatched. The CDR3, as DNA: TGCGCCAGCAGCACGGACAGGAGCACAGATACGCAGTATTTT. It yields the protein CASSTDRSTDTQYF.

The genes are TRBV2 and TRBJ2-1, with 15 nucleotides matching TRBD2. The CDR3 has 15 amino acids. J was trimmed by 8 bases and V by 5 bases; bases with no gene match: 4. The V gene's germline CDR1 is SNHLY and CDR2 FYNNEI. The CDR3 DNA sequence: TGTGCCAGCAGTAGGACTAGCGGGGGGGCCGATGAGCAGTTCTTC. Protein sequence: CASSRTSGGADEQFF.